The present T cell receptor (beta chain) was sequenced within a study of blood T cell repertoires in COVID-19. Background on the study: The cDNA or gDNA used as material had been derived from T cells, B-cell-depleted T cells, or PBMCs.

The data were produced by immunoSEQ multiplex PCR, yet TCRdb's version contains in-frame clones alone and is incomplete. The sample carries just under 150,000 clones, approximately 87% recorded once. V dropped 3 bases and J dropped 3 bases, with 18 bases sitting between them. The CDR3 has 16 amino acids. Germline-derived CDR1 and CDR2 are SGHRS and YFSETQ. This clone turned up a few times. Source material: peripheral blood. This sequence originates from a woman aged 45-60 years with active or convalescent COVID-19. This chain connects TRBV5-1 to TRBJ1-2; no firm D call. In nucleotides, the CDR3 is TGCGCCAGCAGCTCGGTTGGGGAGATTCGTGACTATGGCTACACCTTC. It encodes CASSSVGEIRDYGYTF.